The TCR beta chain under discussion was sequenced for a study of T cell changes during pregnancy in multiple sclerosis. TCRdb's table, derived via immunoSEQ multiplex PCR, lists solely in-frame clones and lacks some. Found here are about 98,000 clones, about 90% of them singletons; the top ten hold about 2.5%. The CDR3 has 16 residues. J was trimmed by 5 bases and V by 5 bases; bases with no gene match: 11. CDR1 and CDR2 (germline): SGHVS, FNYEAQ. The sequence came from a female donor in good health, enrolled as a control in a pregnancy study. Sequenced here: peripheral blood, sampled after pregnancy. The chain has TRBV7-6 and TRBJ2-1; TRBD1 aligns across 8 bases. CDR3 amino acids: CASSPRGRGPNNEQFF. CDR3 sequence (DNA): TGTGCCAGCAGCCCAAGGGGCAGGGGGCCAAACAATGAGCAGTTCTTC.